The sequence of this TCR beta chain was determined in a study of blood T cells in healthy people across ages. As for the study in general: Capture via template switching afforded approximately one barcoded beta molecule per two T cells. Broader study findings: It was found that TCR beta diversity correlated strongly with the percentage of naive T cells. Higher diversity, along with more naive CD4+ cells, distinguished long-lived donors from aged donors.

Sample-barcoded 5' priming and a J-beta primer mix drove a second PCR of about 6 to 12 cycles. TCRdb passed the 5' RACE reads through MiXCR, listing each CDR3 protein once. The sample records around 1.7 million distinct CDR3 sequences, over 25% being singletons. In the case of this clonotype: The antigen is unknown.

Looked up from germline, CDR1 is SGHRS and CDR2 is YFSETQ. The CDR3 consists of 18 residues. The V and J ends lost 6 bases and 6 bases, in that order; junction bases with no gene match: 18. It was roughly 10 milliliters of peripheral blood that were drawn from each donor. The TCR originated in a woman in her 30s in good health. Sequencing was performed on blood. The rearrangement links TRBV5-1 to TRBJ2-1; 10 bases are shared with TRBD2. DNA of the CDR3: TGCGCCAGCATGCAGGGGGTAGCGGGGGGCTCGGCAAGCAATGAGCAGTTCTTC. Its translation is CASMQGVAGGSASNEQFF.